The 18 T cell receptor beta chains in this list originate from one sample, sequenced in a study of T cells in Graves' hyperthyroidism and ophthalmopathy (dated by TCRdb to about 2019). Library creation used multiplex PCR. For sequencing, an Illumina HiSeq 2000 was employed. The TCR beta CDR3 regions were amplified from RNA transcripts. A first-round RT-PCR of the TCR CDR3 used the HTBI primer set with the Qiagen OneStep RT-PCR kit. TCRdb passed the public sequencing reads through fastp at Q25 and MiXCR, retaining productive beta sequences. Rows merge per CDR3 protein into single entries with the most common DNA and genes. This sample lists more than 500,000 distinct CDR3 sequences; about 17% were detected once. Approximately 3.8% of the sample is taken by the ten largest. Material: blood. The receptors were gathered from a woman aged 25-40 years with Graves' hyperthyroidism.

This clonotype was seen only a few times. The chain couples TRBV9 to TRBJ2-1, with 13 nucleotides matching TRBD2. Germline V CDR1 and CDR2: SGDLS, YYNGEE. The CDR3 has 17 residues. V shed 3 bases, J shed 4 bases, and the junction held 7 bases outside the gene matches. The CDR3 protein is CASSGLAGGSRYNEQFF. CDR3 sequence (DNA): TGTGCCAGCAGCGGACTAGCGGGAGGCTCTAGGTACAATGAGCAGTTCTTC.

The chain uses TRBV19 and TRBJ2-1; D gene uncertain. V dropped 6 bases and J dropped 2 bases, with 8 bases sitting between them. The CDR3 runs 13 residues. Germline V gene sequence: CDR1 LNHDA, CDR2 SQIVND (reference sequence). The CDR3 bases are TGTGCCAGTAGGGGAATAGCCTACAATGAGCAGTTCTTC. Translation gives CASRGIAYNEQFF.

This clonotype was recorded at least ten times. The chain recombines TRBV30 with TRBJ1-4, with no clear D. This CDR3 region has 11 residues. CDR1 and CDR2 (germline): GTSNPN, SVGIG (reference sequence). Trimming shortened V by 5 bases and J by 8 bases, and 9 bases separated the two germline ends. The CDR3 reads CAWGIREKLFF. The CDR3 DNA is TGTGCCTGGGGGATTAGGGAAAAACTGTTTTTT.

This clonotype was recorded many times. V gene TRBV9 combines with J gene TRBJ2-1; TRBD2 matches 11 bases. In germline, CDR1 is SGDLS, CDR2 YYNGEE. The V segment lost 0 bases and the J segment 10 bases; nucleotides outside the gene matches: 3. The CDR3 contains 14 residues. The DNA for the CDR3 is TGTGCCAGCAGCGTAGCAGGACTAGCGGGCGAGCAGTTCTTC. Its protein is CASSVAGLAGEQFF.

This clonotype was counted a few times. At one boundary the junction diverges from the germline segment, which might be a read error. CDR3 DNA: TGTGCCAGCAGCTTCGGGCTAGCGGGAGGGAGTTACAATGAGCAGCTCTTC. Protein sequence: CASSFGLAGGSYNEQLF. The J gene is TRBJ2-1, the V gene TRBV5-6; 12 positions match TRBD2. CDR3 size: 17 residues. Germline loops: CDR1 SGHDT, CDR2 YYEEEE.

The V call is TRBV7-2, the J call TRBJ1-2; D possibly corresponds to TRBD1 (5 bases). The germline CDR1 and CDR2 sequences are SGHTA and FQGNSA. Trimming shortened V by 4 bases and J by 4 bases, and 7 bases separated the two germline ends. This CDR3 is built from 12 residues. DNA of the CDR3: TGTGCCAGCAGCTCCGGGGGCTATGGCTACACCTTC. Translating it yields CASSSGGYGYTF. The full variable domain, its missing parts supplied by reference TRBV7-2 and TRBJ1-2, is GAGVSQSPSNKVTEKGKDVELRCDPISGHTALYWYRQSLGQGLEFLIYFQGNSAPDKSGLPSDRFSAERTGGSVSTLTIQRTQQEDSAVYLCASSSGGYGYTFGSGTRLTVV.

This clonotype was observed a few times. This chain uses TRBV6-2 or TRBV6-3 with TRBJ2-7, with 8 positions matching TRBD1. Germline assignment: CDR1 MNHEY and CDR2 SVGEGT. CDR3 length equals 14 residues. The junction had 8 bases not matched to a gene; V was cut back by 7 bases and J by 3 bases. This CDR3 is CASTGGYTDYEQYF. The CDR3 nucleotides are TGTGCCAGCACAGGGGGCTACACGGACTACGAGCAGTACTTC.

This clonotype was found a few times. The chain links TRBV2 to TRBJ2-5, with TRBD1 as a possible D gene (6 bases). The CDR3 sequence is 12 residues long. Germline V lookup: CDR1 SNHLY, CDR2 FYNNEI. The V gene lost 2 bases and the J gene lost 14 bases, with 15 bases spanning the gap. The chain's CDR3 is CASSERGTIKYF. CDR3 nucleotides: TGTGCCAGCAGTGAAAGGGGGACAATTAAATACTTC.

This clonotype was observed a few times. J is TRBJ2-1 and V is TRBV29-1; the D gene is possibly TRBD2 (6 bases). Germline V gene sequence: CDR1 SQVTM, CDR2 ANQGSEA. The CDR3 loop spans 17 amino acids. Trimming shortened V by 3 bases and J by 0 bases, and 18 bases separated the two germline ends. CDR3 sequence (DNA): TGCAGCGTTGAGCTCCGGTACGTAGCGGTCTCCTACAATGAGCAGTTCTTC. This encodes CSVELRYVAVSYNEQFF.

This clonotype was picked up many times. CDR3 in amino acids: CASGDGTPSYEQYF. CDR3 DNA: TGTGCCAGCGGCGACGGGACACCCTCCTACGAGCAGTACTTC. The chain is built from TRBV7-3 and TRBJ2-7, with D possibly matching TRBD1 (6 bases). The germline V gene has CDR1 SGHTA and CDR2 FQGTGA. This CDR3 contains 14 residues. V lost 8 bases and J 0 bases, leaving 14 bases between the germline ends.

This clonotype was counted ten times or more. The chain links TRBV20-1 to TRBJ2-5; D may be TRBD1 (6 bases). Germline V gene data show CDR1 as DFQATT and CDR2 as SNEGSKA (reference sequence). The V gene lost 7 bases and the J gene lost 2 bases, with 14 bases spanning the gap. CDR3 length: 13 amino acids. The CDR3 DNA sequence: TGCAGTGTAGTACAGGGTAGTCAAGAGACCCAGTACTTC. This sequence encodes CSVVQGSQETQYF.

In its sample, this clonotype was seen many times. CDR3 in amino acids: CASKILGQGTDTQYF. The DNA of the CDR3 is TGTGCCAGTAAAATCCTCGGACAGGGAACAGATACGCAGTATTTT. The chain couples TRBV6-1 to TRBJ2-3, with 8 bases fitting TRBD1. CDR1 is MNHNS, CDR2 SASEGT, per germline. This CDR3 comprises 15 residues. J lost 3 bases, V lost 9 bases, and 11 bases had no gene match.

This clonotype was seen ten or more times. The genes are TRBV28 and TRBJ2-3; no definite D call. This CDR3 has 11 residues. Trimming removed 8 bases from V and 5 bases from J, with 8 bases in between. The germline gives CDR1 MDHEN, CDR2 SYDVKM. CDR3 nucleotides: TGTGCCAGCTCCGGGCGAGATACGCAGTATTTT. It yields the protein CASSGRDTQYF.

Concerning this clonotype itself: A much more abundant neighbour one base away suggests this may be a read error. The chain employs TRBV19 and TRBJ2-3; the match to TRBD1 covers 8 bases. The J segment lost 2 bases and the V segment lost 3 bases, leaving 4 bases of the junction unmatched. This CDR3 contains 15 residues. Looked up from germline, CDR1 is LNHDA and CDR2 is SQIVND (reference sequence). CDR3 in amino acids: CASSIGRGLTDTQYF. In DNA, the CDR3 is TGTGCCAGTAGTATCGGCAGGGGGCTCACAGATACGCAGTATTTT.

In this sample, this clonotype turned up a few times. V gene TRBV12-3 or TRBV12-4 combines with J gene TRBJ2-2; D may correspond to TRBD1 or TRBD2 (6 bases each). This CDR3 has 16 amino acids. V lost 4 bases to trimming and J lost 6 bases, with 18 bases between them. The CDR3 loop is CASSSISGARAGELFF. The CDR3 bases are TGTGCCAGCAGTTCGATTTCGGGGGCGAGGGCCGGGGAGCTGTTTTTT.

This clonotype was recorded at least ten times. This chain uses TRBV7-2 with TRBJ2-2; no clear D. Trimming shortened V by 4 bases and J by 7 bases, and 16 bases separated the two germline ends. Germline CDR1 reads SGHTA; CDR2 reads FQGNSA. CDR3 length equals 15 residues. CDR3 bases: TGTGCCAGCAGCTCCCGGCATAGGATTAGCGGGGAGCTGTTTTTT. Its translation is CASSSRHRISGELFF.

This clonotype was counted many times. This sequence joins TRBV27 and TRBJ2-7; no reliable D call. Germline lookup yields CDR1 MNHEY and CDR2 SMNVEV (reference sequence). This CDR3 comprises 14 residues. The germline V and J ends were trimmed by 5 bases and 1 base, with 12 bases remaining between them. CDR3 region: CASSRSDLSYEQYF. CDR3 in DNA: TGTGCCAGCAGTCGGTCGGACCTGTCCTACGAGCAGTACTTC.

This clonotype came up many times. The V call is TRBV6-1, the J call TRBJ2-7; 10 bases align to TRBD1. The junction had 5 bases not matched to a gene; V was cut back by 5 bases and J by 4 bases. Germline-derived CDR1 and CDR2 are MNHNS and SASEGT. The CDR3 loop spans 14 amino acids. In DNA, the CDR3 is TGTGCCAGCAGTTCCCGGACAGGGGGGTACGAGCAGTACTTC. It specifies CASSSRTGGYEQYF.